Listed below are T cell receptor beta chains from one sample, sequenced in a study of T cell responses to AZD1222 COVID-19 vaccine. The repertoire was sequenced with immunoSEQ multiplex PCR; TCRdb's copy has only in-frame clones and lacks some. The sample has 75,000 to 95,000 clones; approximately 85% are singletons. Here the sequenced sample was peripheral blood, taken on day 0 of AZD1222 vaccination. The receptors shown here come from an adult in good health. Each CDR3 is given with its conserved first and last residue. D genes are given only for firm matches.

d_gene	v_gene	j_gene	CDR3aa	CDR3nt
TRBD1	TRBV7-8	TRBJ2-3	CASSAPGQALGDTQYF	TGTGCCAGCAGCGCACCGGGACAGGCCCTCGGGGATACGCAGTATTTT
NA	TRBV11-2	TRBJ1-2	CASSLAGDGYTF	TGTGCCAGCAGCTTGGCAGGCGATGGCTACACCTTC
TRBD1	TRBV27	TRBJ1-6	CASRYRGSISPLHF	TGTGCCAGCAGGTACAGGGGGTCAATTTCACCCCTCCACTTT
NA	TRBV2	TRBJ1-4	CASEWNEGEKLFF	TGTGCCAGCGAATGGAATGAAGGTGAAAAACTGTTTTTT
TRBD2	TRBV24-1	TRBJ2-3	CATSDSRTSGGILGTDTQYF	TGTGCCACCAGTGATTCCCGGACTAGCGGGGGGATTTTGGGTACAGATACGCAGTATTTT
NA	TRBV7-9	TRBJ1-2	CASSLTLWTYTNYGYTF	TGTGCCAGCAGCTTAACCCTTTGGACATACACTAACTATGGCTACACCTTC
TRBD1	TRBV6-2/TRBV6-3	TRBJ1-2	CASSLGGGERNGYTF	TGTGCCAGCAGTTTGGGAGGGGGCGAGAGGAATGGCTACACCTTC
TRBD1	TRBV19	TRBJ1-1	CASSIDRVASVAFF	TGTGCCAGTAGTATTGACAGGGTGGCATCGGTAGCTTTCTTT
TRBD1	TRBV5-6	TRBJ1-2	CASNVGQGDYGYTF	TGTGCCAGCAACGTGGGACAGGGGGACTATGGCTACACCTTC
NA	TRBV5-8	TRBJ2-6	CASSPRSGGANVLTF	TGTGCCAGCAGCCCAAGGTCTGGAGGGGCCAACGTCCTGACTTTC
NA	TRBV9	TRBJ2-3	CASSVQGITDTQYF	TGTGCCAGCAGCGTACAGGGGATCACAGATACGCAGTATTTT
NA	TRBV2	TRBJ2-7	CASSEASRSMYF	TGTGCCAGCAGTGAAGCTAGTCGGAGTATGTACTTC